This entry describes one T cell receptor (beta chain). Antigen: not known. These data are taken from a study of graft-versus-host responses after intestinal transplantation. Study context: Multivisceral, liver-intestinal, or isolated intestinal transplants were performed in recipients. Recipients uniformly received anti-thymocyte globulin induction, followed by tacrolimus and steroids for approximately 3 years.

Study findings and constraints: High graft-versus-host to host-versus-graft T cell clonal ratios marked allografts of patients with graft-donor macrochimerism.

Trimming took 3 bases from V and 6 from J; bases not matched to a gene: 8. The CDR3 extends over 14 amino acids. Germline V lookup: CDR1 SGHNT, CDR2 YYREEE (reference sequence). Using immunoSEQ multiplex PCR, the repertoire was profiled, and TCRdb retains in-frame clones only, with some absent. Altogether some 150,000 clones are present, over 90% being singletons, with the ten largest covering about 0.18%. Sequencing was performed on unstimulated CD4+ T cells sorted from spleen or lymph node cells, taken before intestinal transplant. This sequence joins TRBV5-4 and TRBJ1-1, with 7 nucleotides matching TRBD1. The receptor was derived from a human donor who received an intestinal transplant. This CDR3 is CASSSAGRGAEAFF. The CDR3 DNA sequence: TGTGCCAGCAGCTCAGCGGGCAGGGGGGCTGAAGCTTTCTTT.